The 2 T cell receptor beta chains listed next were all sequenced from one sample in a study of T-cell reconstitution after alpha-beta-depleted transplantation in children (dated by TCRdb to 2016 to 2017). In light of the paper, this sample's treatment or condition label describes: allogeneic hematopoietic cell transplantation with graft depleted of TCRalphabeta T cells and CD19 B cells. The method was PCR. Sequencing took place on an Illumina HiSeq 2500. TCR libraries were prepared with molecular barcoding, using unique molecular identifiers to normalize TCRbeta repertoire quantification. Clones were called with MiXCR by TCRdb after fastp trimmed the public reads at Q25, and only in-frame beta chains were retained. Each CDR3 protein appears once, grouped with its most common genes and DNA. The sample has about 600,000 distinct CDR3 sequences on record, about 23% of them singletons. Roughly 15% of the sample is held by the ten biggest clonotypes.

The sequences come from PBMCs, mostly from graft donor cells, collected 360 days after TCRalphabeta/CD19-depleted stem cell transplant. These receptors were collected from a boy in the first two years of life who had a stem cell transplant for acute myeloid leukemia, so the T cells may come from the graft donor.

This clonotype has only a few counts. This chain links TRBV20-1 with TRBJ1-4; no definite D call. This CDR3 is built from 12 residues. V was cut by 4 bases and J by 8 bases, with 11 bases left in between. Germline V CDR1 and CDR2: DFQATT, SNEGSKA (reference sequence). The DNA of the CDR3 is TGCAGTGCTACCGCCCCACTAGAAAAACTGTTTTTT. Amino acids: CSATAPLEKLFF.

A few counts support this clonotype. The chain combines TRBV7-2 with TRBJ2-2; TRBD2 matches 7 bases. CDR1 is SGHTA, CDR2 FQGNSA, per germline. With V trimmed by 11 bases and J by 5 bases, 11 bases remained unmatched. The CDR3 length is 14 residues. The CDR3, as DNA: TGTGCCGAAGACCGACTAGCAGAGACCGGGGAGCTGTTTTTT. It is translated as CAEDRLAETGELFF.